A selection of T cell receptor beta chains follows, all from one sample in a study of blood T cell repertoires in COVID-19. Here immunoSEQ multiplex PCR was the method, and the copy in TCRdb shows in-frame clones only, minus some. Here the sample spans a few hundred thousand clones, 85% to 90% being singletons. The sequenced sample consisted of PBMCs or T cells enriched from blood (not recorded which). The origin of the receptors is a man aged 35 to 55 who had recovered from COVID-19. Each CDR3 is given with its conserved first and last residue. Each record gives: V gene, clone size, J gene, D gene, CDR3 DNA, CDR3 protein. A D gene is named only where the DNA matches it firmly. A row's size may be missing; if present it is once, few, many or a size class.

v_call: TRBV4-3
clone_size: -
j_call: TRBJ2-3
d_call: -
cdr3_nt: TGCGCCAGCAGCCAAGACCGGGGTATCACAGATACGCAGTATTTT
cdr3_aa: CASSQDRGITDTQYF

v_call: TRBV25-1
clone_size: -
j_call: TRBJ2-7
d_call: TRBD2
cdr3_nt: TGTGCCAGCACGGGGGGAAAGCGCGAGCAGTACTTC
cdr3_aa: CASTGGKREQYF

v_call: TRBV5-1
clone_size: -
j_call: TRBJ2-1
d_call: TRBD1
cdr3_nt: TGCGCCAGCAGCCGGGGGACAGGGGGCGGTGAGCAGTTCTTC
cdr3_aa: CASSRGTGGGEQFF

v_call: TRBV5-1
clone_size: -
j_call: TRBJ2-7
d_call: TRBD1
cdr3_nt: TGCGCCAGCGGCCCCAGGGGGCGCGGGGAGCAGTACTTC
cdr3_aa: CASGPRGRGEQYF

v_call: TRBV4-2
clone_size: -
j_call: TRBJ2-6
d_call: -
cdr3_nt: TGTGCCAGCAGCCAAGAAGGAGGTCCTGGGGCCAACGTCCTGACTTTC
cdr3_aa: CASSQEGGPGANVLTF

v_call: TRBV28
clone_size: -
j_call: TRBJ2-3
d_call: TRBD2
cdr3_nt: TGTGCCAGCAGTTTTGTAGCGGGAACGGATACGCAGTATTTT
cdr3_aa: CASSFVAGTDTQYF

v_call: TRBV2
clone_size: -
j_call: TRBJ2-3
d_call: TRBD2
cdr3_nt: TGTGCCAGCAGTGTAAAGGCTAGCGGGAGCCTTGGGGGAGATACGCAGTATTTT
cdr3_aa: CASSVKASGSLGGDTQYF

v_call: TRBV5-8
clone_size: -
j_call: TRBJ2-5
d_call: TRBD2
cdr3_nt: TGTGCCAGCAGCTTTCGACGGGGGGTACTCCAAGAGACCCAGTACTTC
cdr3_aa: CASSFRRGVLQETQYF

v_call: TRBV27
clone_size: -
j_call: TRBJ1-6
d_call: -
cdr3_nt: TGTGCCATTAGCGACTCCTATAATTCACCCCTCCACTTT
cdr3_aa: CAISDSYNSPLHF

v_call: TRBV19
clone_size: -
j_call: TRBJ2-3
d_call: TRBD2
cdr3_nt: TGTGCCAGTAGTATACTAGCGGGAGACACAGATACGCAGTATTTT
cdr3_aa: CASSILAGDTDTQYF

v_call: TRBV27
clone_size: -
j_call: TRBJ2-1
d_call: TRBD1
cdr3_nt: TGTGCCAGCAGTAGAGGGACAGGGGCCTACAATGAGCAGTTCTTC
cdr3_aa: CASSRGTGAYNEQFF

v_call: TRBV27
clone_size: -
j_call: TRBJ1-2
d_call: TRBD1
cdr3_nt: TGTGCCAGCAGTCCCGGGACAGGGGCTTATGGCTACACCTTC
cdr3_aa: CASSPGTGAYGYTF

v_call: TRBV2
clone_size: -
j_call: TRBJ2-3
d_call: TRBD2
cdr3_nt: TGTGCCAGCAGTGAAGTTTGGGGAGCGGGAGCAGATACGCAGTATTTT
cdr3_aa: CASSEVWGAGADTQYF

v_call: TRBV27
clone_size: -
j_call: TRBJ1-1
d_call: -
cdr3_nt: TGTGCCAGCAGCGCGTCGTATATAACAGGTATGAACACTGAAGCTTTCTTT
cdr3_aa: CASSASYITGMNTEAFF

v_call: TRBV28
clone_size: -
j_call: TRBJ1-1
d_call: -
cdr3_nt: TGTGCCAGCAGTCCGTCGAACACTGAAGCTTTCTTT
cdr3_aa: CASSPSNTEAFF

v_call: TRBV9
clone_size: -
j_call: TRBJ1-1
d_call: -
cdr3_nt: TGTGCCAGCAGCGTAGATCAGGGATTGAACACTGAAGCTTTCTTT
cdr3_aa: CASSVDQGLNTEAFF

v_call: TRBV7-2
clone_size: -
j_call: TRBJ2-1
d_call: -
cdr3_nt: TGTGCCAGCAGCTTAGTGGGGGGCAATGAGCAGTTCTTC
cdr3_aa: CASSLVGGNEQFF

v_call: TRBV27
clone_size: -
j_call: TRBJ2-5
d_call: -
cdr3_nt: TGTGCCAGCAGCCCCGGTGGGGGGGCTTGGGAGACCCAGTACTTC
cdr3_aa: CASSPGGGAWETQYF

v_call: TRBV28
clone_size: -
j_call: TRBJ2-7
d_call: TRBD1
cdr3_nt: TGTGCCAGCAGCCTACAGGGGGTTCGCGAGCAGTACTTC
cdr3_aa: CASSLQGVREQYF

v_call: TRBV2
clone_size: few
j_call: TRBJ1-6
d_call: TRBD1
cdr3_nt: TGTGCCAGCAGACTGTCAGGGGGTAGTTCACCCCTCCACTTT
cdr3_aa: CASRLSGGSSPLHF

v_call: TRBV7-9
clone_size: -
j_call: TRBJ2-3
d_call: -
cdr3_nt: TGTGCCACTCATACGAGGAGCACAGATACGCAGTATTTT
cdr3_aa: CATHTRSTDTQYF

v_call: TRBV19
clone_size: -
j_call: TRBJ1-5
d_call: -
cdr3_nt: TGTGCCAGTAGTACCGGAAGGGGGAGCAATCAGCCCCAGCATTTT
cdr3_aa: CASSTGRGSNQPQHF

v_call: TRBV19
clone_size: -
j_call: TRBJ1-5
d_call: TRBD1
cdr3_nt: TGTGCCAGTAGTAGACCGGGACAGGGGGCTGATCAGCCCCAGCATTTT
cdr3_aa: CASSRPGQGADQPQHF

v_call: TRBV2
clone_size: -
j_call: TRBJ1-6
d_call: -
cdr3_nt: TGTGCCAGCAGCAACGAACCGCTAGTCGGCAATTCACCCCTCCACTTT
cdr3_aa: CASSNEPLVGNSPLHF

v_call: TRBV29-1
clone_size: few
j_call: TRBJ1-3
d_call: -
cdr3_nt: TGCAGCGTTGAAGGCGGGGCGGGAAACACCATATATTTT
cdr3_aa: CSVEGGAGNTIYF

v_call: TRBV27
clone_size: -
j_call: TRBJ1-5
d_call: -
cdr3_nt: TGTGCCAGCAGTTATAGGGAGTATCAGCCCCAGCATTTT
cdr3_aa: CASSYREYQPQHF

v_call: TRBV29-1
clone_size: -
j_call: TRBJ1-1
d_call: -
cdr3_nt: TGCAGCGTTGTCCCGACAGTGAACACTGAAGCTTTCTTT
cdr3_aa: CSVVPTVNTEAFF

v_call: TRBV10-3
clone_size: -
j_call: TRBJ2-3
d_call: TRBD1
cdr3_nt: TGTGCCATCAGTGACGACCGGGACAGGGGGCATACGCAGTATTTT
cdr3_aa: CAISDDRDRGHTQYF

v_call: TRBV19
clone_size: -
j_call: TRBJ2-7
d_call: TRBD2
cdr3_nt: TGTGCCAGTATGGGACTAGCGGGAGGTTACGAGCAGTACTTC
cdr3_aa: CASMGLAGGYEQYF

v_call: TRBV6-5
clone_size: -
j_call: TRBJ1-6
d_call: -
cdr3_nt: TGTGCCAGCAGTTACGACGGTCCCTCGGGGAATTCACCCCTCCACTTT
cdr3_aa: CASSYDGPSGNSPLHF

v_call: TRBV5-1
clone_size: once
j_call: TRBJ2-3
d_call: TRBD2
cdr3_nt: TGCGCCAGCAGCTTTACTAGCGGGGGGGTCCTAACAGATACGCAGTATTTT
cdr3_aa: CASSFTSGGVLTDTQYF

v_call: TRBV28
clone_size: -
j_call: TRBJ2-7
d_call: TRBD1
cdr3_nt: TGTGCCAGCAGCATCACCCTCGGGACAGGGGACTACGAGCAGTACTTC
cdr3_aa: CASSITLGTGDYEQYF

v_call: TRBV6-6
clone_size: -
j_call: TRBJ1-1
d_call: -
cdr3_nt: TGTGCCAGCAACCAAGGGACTGGGCAAGGTGAAGCTTTCTTT
cdr3_aa: CASNQGTGQGEAFF

v_call: TRBV4-2
clone_size: -
j_call: TRBJ2-4
d_call: TRBD2
cdr3_nt: TGTGCCAGCAGCCAAGTCCCTGTAGCGGGGGGGAACATTCAGTACTTC
cdr3_aa: CASSQVPVAGGNIQYF

v_call: TRBV7-9
clone_size: -
j_call: TRBJ1-5
d_call: -
cdr3_nt: TGTGCCAGCAGCTCCGCACGGGGGGATCAGCCCCAGCATTTT
cdr3_aa: CASSSARGDQPQHF

v_call: TRBV7-9
clone_size: -
j_call: TRBJ2-3
d_call: TRBD2
cdr3_nt: TGTGCCAGCAGTTTAAGGGGTGTGGCGGGGGGCACAGATACGCAGTATTTT
cdr3_aa: CASSLRGVAGGTDTQYF

v_call: TRBV30
clone_size: -
j_call: TRBJ2-6
d_call: -
cdr3_nt: TGTGCCTGGATTGGGCCACCTGGGGCCAACGTCCTGACTTTC
cdr3_aa: CAWIGPPGANVLTF

v_call: TRBV2
clone_size: -
j_call: TRBJ1-5
d_call: -
cdr3_nt: TGTGCCAGCAGTGGATTACAGAATAGCAATCAGCCCCAGCATTTT
cdr3_aa: CASSGLQNSNQPQHF

v_call: TRBV28
clone_size: once
j_call: TRBJ2-5
d_call: TRBD1
cdr3_nt: TGTGCCAGCAGTTTAATATCGTCGACCGCGGGACAGGGGGCCGGGGAGACCCAGTACTTC
cdr3_aa: CASSLISSTAGQGAGETQYF

v_call: TRBV7-9
clone_size: -
j_call: TRBJ2-5
d_call: -
cdr3_nt: TGTGCCAGCAGCTTAGGATCAGGGTGGGAGACCCAGTACTTC
cdr3_aa: CASSLGSGWETQYF